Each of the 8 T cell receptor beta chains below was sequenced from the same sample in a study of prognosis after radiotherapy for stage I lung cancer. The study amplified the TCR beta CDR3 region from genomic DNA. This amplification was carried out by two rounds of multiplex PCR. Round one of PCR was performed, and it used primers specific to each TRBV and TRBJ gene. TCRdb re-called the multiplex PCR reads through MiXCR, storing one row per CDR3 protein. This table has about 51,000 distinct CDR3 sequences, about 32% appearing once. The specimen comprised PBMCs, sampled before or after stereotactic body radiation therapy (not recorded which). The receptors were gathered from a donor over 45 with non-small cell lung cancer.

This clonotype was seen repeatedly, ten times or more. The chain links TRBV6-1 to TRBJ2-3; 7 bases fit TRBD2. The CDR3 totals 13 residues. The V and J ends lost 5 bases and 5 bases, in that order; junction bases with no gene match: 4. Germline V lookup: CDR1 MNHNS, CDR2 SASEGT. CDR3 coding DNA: TGTGCCAGCAGTAGCGGGGACCAAGATACGCAGTATTTT. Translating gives CASSSGDQDTQYF.

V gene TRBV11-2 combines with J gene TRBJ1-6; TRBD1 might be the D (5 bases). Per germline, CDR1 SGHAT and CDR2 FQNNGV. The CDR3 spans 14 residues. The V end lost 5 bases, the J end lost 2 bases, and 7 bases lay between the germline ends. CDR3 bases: TGTGCCAGCAGCCCGGGACCCTATAATTCACCCCTCCACTTT. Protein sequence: CASSPGPYNSPLHF.

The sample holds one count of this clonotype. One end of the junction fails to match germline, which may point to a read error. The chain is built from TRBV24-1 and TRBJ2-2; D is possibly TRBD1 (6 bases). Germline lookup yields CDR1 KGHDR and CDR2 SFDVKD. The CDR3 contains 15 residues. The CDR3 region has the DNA TGTGCCTCCAGGACAGACAGCTCCAACACCGGGGAGCTGTTTTTT. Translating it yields CASRTDSSNTGELFF.

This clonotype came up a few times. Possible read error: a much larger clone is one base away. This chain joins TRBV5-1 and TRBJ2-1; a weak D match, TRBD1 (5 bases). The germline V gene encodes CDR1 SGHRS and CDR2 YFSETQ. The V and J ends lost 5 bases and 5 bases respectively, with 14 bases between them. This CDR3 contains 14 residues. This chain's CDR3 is CASRVGRPHNEQFF. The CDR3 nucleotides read TGCGCCAGCAGGGTGGGGCGTCCCCACAATGAGCAGTTCTTC.

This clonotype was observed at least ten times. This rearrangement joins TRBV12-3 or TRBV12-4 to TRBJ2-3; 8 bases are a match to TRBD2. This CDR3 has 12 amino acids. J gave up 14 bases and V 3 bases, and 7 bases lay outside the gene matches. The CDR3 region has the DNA TGTGCCAGCAGTTTTCTCGGGAGGGCCTGGTATTTT. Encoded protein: CASSFLGRAWYF.

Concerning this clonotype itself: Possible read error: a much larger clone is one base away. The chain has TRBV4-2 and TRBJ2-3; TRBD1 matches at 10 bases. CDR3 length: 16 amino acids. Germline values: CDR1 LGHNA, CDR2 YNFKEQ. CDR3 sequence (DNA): TGTGTCAGCAGCCAAGGGGACAGGGGTTCCGCAGATACGCAGTATTTT. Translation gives CVSSQGDRGSADTQYF.

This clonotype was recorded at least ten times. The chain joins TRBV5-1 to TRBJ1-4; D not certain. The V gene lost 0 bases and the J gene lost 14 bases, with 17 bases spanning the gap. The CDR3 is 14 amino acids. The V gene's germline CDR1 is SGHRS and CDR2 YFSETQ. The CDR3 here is CASSLDPSSSILFF. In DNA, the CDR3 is TGCGCCAGCAGCTTGGACCCCAGCTCCTCGATTCTGTTTTTT.

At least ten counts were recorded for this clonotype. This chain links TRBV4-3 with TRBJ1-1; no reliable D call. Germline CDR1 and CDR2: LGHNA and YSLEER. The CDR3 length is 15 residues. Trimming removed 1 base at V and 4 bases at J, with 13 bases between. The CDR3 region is CASSQGSVGSTEAFF. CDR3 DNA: TGCGCCAGCAGCCAAGGGTCGGTGGGTAGCACTGAAGCTTTCTTT.